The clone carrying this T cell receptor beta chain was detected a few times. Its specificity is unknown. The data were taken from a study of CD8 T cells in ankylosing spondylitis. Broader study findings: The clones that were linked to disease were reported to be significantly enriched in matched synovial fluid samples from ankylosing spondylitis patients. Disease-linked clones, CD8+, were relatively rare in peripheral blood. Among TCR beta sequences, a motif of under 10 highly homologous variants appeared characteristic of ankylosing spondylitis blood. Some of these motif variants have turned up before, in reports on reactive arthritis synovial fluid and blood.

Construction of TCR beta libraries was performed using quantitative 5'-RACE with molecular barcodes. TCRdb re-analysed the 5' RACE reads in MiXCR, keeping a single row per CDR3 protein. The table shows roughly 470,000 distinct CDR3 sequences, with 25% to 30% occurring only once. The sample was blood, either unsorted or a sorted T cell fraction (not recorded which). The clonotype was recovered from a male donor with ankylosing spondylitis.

The CDR3 loop reads CASSLAARSYNEQFF. The CDR3 DNA sequence: TGCGCCAGCAGCTTGGCGGCTCGAAGTTACAATGAGCAGTTCTTC. The chain has TRBV5-1 and TRBJ2-1; the D is unclear. Trimming took 0 bases from V and 4 from J, leaving 11 bases between them. The V gene's germline CDR1 is SGHRS and CDR2 YFSETQ. This CDR3 is built from 15 residues.